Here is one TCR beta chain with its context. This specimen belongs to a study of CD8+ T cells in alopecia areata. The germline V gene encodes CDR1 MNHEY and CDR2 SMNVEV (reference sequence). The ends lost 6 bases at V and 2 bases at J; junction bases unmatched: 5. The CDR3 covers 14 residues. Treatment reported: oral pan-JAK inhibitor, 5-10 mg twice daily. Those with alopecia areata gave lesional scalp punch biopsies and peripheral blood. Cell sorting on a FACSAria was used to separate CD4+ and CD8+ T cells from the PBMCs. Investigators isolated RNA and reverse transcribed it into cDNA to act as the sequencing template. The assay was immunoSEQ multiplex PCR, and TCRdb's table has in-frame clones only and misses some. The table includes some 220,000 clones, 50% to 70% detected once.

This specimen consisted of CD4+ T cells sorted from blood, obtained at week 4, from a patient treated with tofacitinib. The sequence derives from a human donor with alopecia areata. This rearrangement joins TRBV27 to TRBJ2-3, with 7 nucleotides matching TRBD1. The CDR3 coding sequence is TGTGCCAGCAGGCCGGGACAGCTCACAGATACGCAGTATTTT. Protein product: CASRPGQLTDTQYF.